One sample yielded the 12 T cell receptor beta chains listed below, sequenced in a study of PD-1 blockade in classical Hodgkin lymphoma. The protocol was immunoSEQ multiplex PCR, while the TCRdb copy is restricted to in-frame clones and leaves out a portion. In the table there are approximately 99,000 clones, 80% to 90% of which are singletons. Brentuximab vedotin exposure varied among the patients, all of whom had relapsed after autologous stem cell transplantation. The sequenced sample was peripheral blood mononuclear cells (PBMCs), obtained before the second cycle of nivolumab. These receptors all stem from a human donor with classical Hodgkin lymphoma.

The chain recombines TRBV19 with TRBJ1-1, with D possibly being TRBD1 (5 bases). Germline V gene data show CDR1 as LNHDA and CDR2 as SQIVND (reference sequence). V lost 4 bases, J lost 5 bases, and 14 bases lay in between. The CDR3 length is 14 residues. This CDR3 is CASSKAGPGTEAFF. Written as DNA, the CDR3 is TGTGCCAGTAGTAAGGCGGGGCCGGGGACTGAAGCTTTCTTT.

The sample holds a few counts of this clone. The V gene is TRBV4-2, the J gene TRBJ1-3; no reliable D call. In germline, CDR1 is LGHNA, CDR2 YNFKEQ. Trimming removed 4 bases at V and 8 bases at J, with 6 bases between. The CDR3 has 11 residues. The CDR3 DNA reads as TGTGCCAGCAGCCTAGACTACACCATATATTTT. Protein sequence: CASSLDYTIYF.

The genes are TRBV5-8 and TRBJ2-5; D is undetermined. Deletions cut 2 bases from V and 2 bases from J, with 7 bases between. This CDR3 comprises 13 residues. The germline V gene encodes CDR1 SGHTS and CDR2 YDEGEE. CDR3 sequence (DNA): TGTGCCAGCAGCTTAGGCAGTCAAGAGACCCAGTACTTC. This codes for CASSLGSQETQYF.

A single count supports this clone. V is TRBV28 and J is TRBJ2-1; TRBD1 agrees at 9 bases. Germline V gene data show CDR1 as MDHEN and CDR2 as SYDVKM. Trimming took 5 bases from V and 7 from J; bases not matched to a gene: 15. This CDR3 is built from 17 residues. In DNA, the CDR3 is TGTGCCAGCAGTCCGCCTCTTGGACAGGGGAAGGAAAATGAGCAGTTCTTC. This encodes CASSPPLGQGKENEQFF.

The chain uses TRBV5-6 and TRBJ2-7; 13 bases match TRBD2. Germline trimming cut 4 bases from V and 0 bases from J; bases unmatched to any gene: 4. This CDR3 spans 16 amino acids. Looked up from germline, CDR1 is SGHDT and CDR2 is YYEEEE. CDR3 sequence: CASSATSGRASYEQYF. CDR3 DNA: TGTGCCAGCAGCGCCACTAGCGGGAGGGCCTCCTACGAGCAGTACTTC.

V usage is TRBV5-6 and J usage is TRBJ2-2; D is unclear. Trimming shortened V by 4 bases and J by 3 bases, and 7 bases separated the two germline ends. The germline gives CDR1 SGHDT, CDR2 YYEEEE. There are 13 residues in the CDR3. The CDR3 spells CASSTIDTGELFF. The DNA for the CDR3 is TGTGCCAGCAGCACGATCGACACCGGGGAGCTGTTTTTT.

The V gene is TRBV5-5, the J gene TRBJ2-7; D may be TRBD1 or TRBD2 (5 bases each). Germline V gene data show CDR1 as SGHKS and CDR2 as YYEKEE (reference sequence). The CDR3 runs to 13 residues. Trimming pared 4 bases from V and 4 bases from J, leaving 12 bases between. The CDR3, as DNA: TGTGCCAGCAGCACCGGGACCACGTACGAGCAGTACTTC. Encoded protein: CASSTGTTYEQYF.

The gene calls are TRBV7-2 and TRBJ2-7; D is uncertain. V lost 5 bases and J 0 bases, leaving 8 bases between the germline ends. This CDR3 comprises 13 residues. Germline V gene lookup returns CDR1 SGHTA and CDR2 FQGNSA. CDR3: CASSLSSSYEQYF. CDR3 nucleotides: TGTGCCAGCAGCCTGAGTAGCTCCTACGAGCAGTACTTC.

The V gene is TRBV7-2, the J gene TRBJ2-3; weak D call: TRBD2 (6 bases). Per the germline V gene, CDR1 is SGHTA and CDR2 is FQGNSA. V shed 1 base and J shed 4 bases, with 21 bases lying between them. The CDR3 has 18 residues. In DNA form, the CDR3 reads TGTGCCAGCAGCTTAGTCCCCCGACGGGTTGCTAGCGCAGATACGCAGTATTTT. It is translated as CASSLVPRRVASADTQYF.

V gene TRBV18 combines with J gene TRBJ2-6; 9 bases agree with TRBD1. The germline CDR1 and CDR2 sequences are KGHSH and LQKENI. J gave up 3 bases and V 4 bases, and 4 bases lay outside the gene matches. The CDR3 runs to 16 residues. The CDR3 is CASSRTGELGANVLTF. CDR3 coding DNA: TGTGCCAGCTCACGGACAGGGGAGCTTGGGGCCAACGTCCTGACTTTC.

This clone was counted a few times. The genes are TRBV30 and TRBJ2-2; D is undetermined. Trimming cost V 8 bases and J 2 bases, with 12 bases left between them. This CDR3 is 13 amino acids long. Germline V gene data show CDR1 as GTSNPN and CDR2 as SVGIG (reference sequence). The CDR3, as DNA: TGTGCCATCGGCCAGATCAACACCGGGGAGCTGTTTTTT. Its translation: CAIGQINTGELFF.

The chain combines TRBV13 with TRBJ1-1; 7 positions agree with TRBD1. This CDR3 comprises 15 residues. Germline assignment: CDR1 PRHDT and CDR2 FYEKMQ (reference sequence). The ends lost 4 bases at V and 0 bases at J; junction bases unmatched: 5. CDR3 in amino acids: CASSSPQGVNTEAFF. In nucleotides, the CDR3 is TGTGCCAGCAGCTCCCCTCAGGGGGTGAACACTGAAGCTTTCTTT.